These 27 T cell receptor beta chains were sequenced from one sample in a study of radiotherapy plus CTLA-4 blockade in lung cancer. The table came from immunoSEQ multiplex PCR; TCRdb's copy has only in-frame clones and leaves some out. Of tens of thousands of clones in the sample, about 84% were seen once. The sample consisted of peripheral blood, taken from a patient treated with radiotherapy plus ipilimumab. All receptors come from a human donor with non-small cell lung cancer who had stable disease on radiotherapy plus ipilimumab.

The chain combines TRBV7-2 with TRBJ1-2; D is perhaps TRBD1 (6 bases). Trimming pared 2 bases from V and 8 bases from J, leaving 15 bases between. The CDR3 spans 14 residues. Germline assignment: CDR1 SGHTA and CDR2 FQGNSA. The CDR3 sequence is CASSLNPGAIGYTF. Written as DNA, the CDR3 is TGTGCCAGCAGCTTAAACCCAGGGGCGATAGGCTACACCTTC.

Concerning this clone: The junction differs from germline at one of its ends, possibly a read error. V gene TRBV7-8 combines with J gene TRBJ2-5, with 7 bases aligning to TRBD2. This CDR3 has 12 amino acids. Germline V gene sequence: CDR1 SGHVS, CDR2 FQNEAQ. CDR3 residues: CASSVAGETQYF. In DNA form, the CDR3 reads TGTGCCAGCAGCGTAGCGGGAGAGACCCAGTACTTC.

The rearrangement links TRBV6-5 to TRBJ2-1, with 7 bases that match TRBD2. Germline trimming cut 4 bases from V and 5 bases from J; bases unmatched to any gene: 11. This CDR3 is 16 amino acids long. Germline CDR1 and CDR2: MNHEY and SVGAGI. The DNA of the CDR3 is TGTGCCAGCAGTTCGATGACTAGCAGGGAAAACAATGAGCAGTTCTTC. Its translation: CASSSMTSRENNEQFF.

The V gene is TRBV6-1, the J gene TRBJ2-2; D not certain. The germline V gene has CDR1 MNHNS and CDR2 SASEGT. Trimming shortened V by 5 bases and J by 3 bases, and 10 bases separated the two germline ends. The CDR3 has 14 amino acids. CDR3: CASSPGLHTGELFF. The CDR3 DNA reads as TGTGCCAGCAGTCCGGGTCTTCACACCGGGGAGCTGTTTTTT.

The chain joins TRBV2 to TRBJ1-5; weak D call: TRBD1 (6 bases). This CDR3 is built from 17 residues. Trimming cost V 2 bases and J 0 bases, with 14 bases left between them. Germline lookup yields CDR1 SNHLY and CDR2 FYNNEI. CDR3: CASSERGKGYSNQPQHF. CDR3 nucleotide sequence: TGTGCCAGCAGTGAAAGGGGGAAAGGCTATAGCAATCAGCCCCAGCATTTT.

This rearrangement joins TRBV28 to TRBJ1-1; TRBD1 matches at 11 bases. Trimming took 10 bases from V and 3 from J; bases not matched to a gene: 7. Germline V gene data show CDR1 as MDHEN and CDR2 as SYDVKM. This CDR3 comprises 14 residues. The CDR3 DNA follows: TGTGCCACCCGGACAGGGGGCTCATACACTGAAGCTTTCTTT. This codes for CATRTGGSYTEAFF.

CDR3 DNA sequence: TGTGCCAGCAGCTTGAGCCACGGGAGAATGAACACTGAAGCTTTCTTT. Translating it yields CASSLSHGRMNTEAFF. This rearrangement joins TRBV11-2 to TRBJ1-1; D remains ambiguous. Trimming removed 3 bases at V and 0 bases at J, with 14 bases between. Germline lookup yields CDR1 SGHAT and CDR2 FQNNGV. This CDR3 region has 16 residues.

This sequence joins TRBV28 and TRBJ1-5; 8 bases are a match to TRBD1. J lost 6 bases, V lost 2 bases, and 6 bases had no gene match. The CDR3 consists of 15 residues. Germline assignment: CDR1 MDHEN and CDR2 SYDVKM. The CDR3 coding sequence is TGTGCCAGCAGTTTAGGACAGGGTTTGGCTCAGCCCCAGCATTTT. It encodes CASSLGQGLAQPQHF.

There are a few counts of this clone. The V call is TRBV7-2, the J call TRBJ2-7; no clear D. Germline-derived CDR1 and CDR2 are SGHTA and FQGNSA. The V and J ends lost 1 base and 6 bases respectively, with 7 bases between them. This CDR3 is built from 12 residues. The CDR3 DNA reads as TGTGCCAGCAGCTTAGTCGGCTTCGAGCAGTACTTC. This encodes CASSLVGFEQYF.

The rearrangement uses TRBV6-1 and TRBJ1-4; tentatively, D is TRBD1 (5 bases). The CDR3 has 14 amino acids. Germline-derived CDR1 and CDR2 are MNHNS and SASEGT. The germline V and J ends were trimmed by 4 bases and 5 bases, with 11 bases remaining between them. The CDR3 sequence is CASSGAGKNEKLFF. In DNA, the CDR3 is TGTGCCAGCAGTGGGGCAGGGAAAAATGAAAAACTGTTTTTT.

This clone turned up a few times. V usage is TRBV5-1 and J usage is TRBJ1-2, with D unclear. The CDR3 has 14 residues. Germline loops: CDR1 SGHRS, CDR2 YFSETQ. With 0 bases removed from V and 2 bases from J, the gap between germline ends came to 8 bases. CDR3 residues: CASSLAPGNYGYTF. CDR3 nucleotide sequence: TGCGCCAGCAGCTTGGCCCCGGGGAACTATGGCTACACCTTC.

This clone showed up just once. The J gene is TRBJ2-3, the V gene TRBV6-6, with TRBD1 as a possible D gene (5 bases). V was cut by 8 bases and J by 6 bases, with 18 bases left in between. From germline, CDR1 is MNHNY and CDR2 SVGAGI (reference sequence). This CDR3 region has 14 residues. The CDR3 here is CASATAVPRDTQYF. CDR3 bases: TGTGCCAGCGCGACAGCCGTACCTCGGGATACGCAGTATTTT.

CDR3 nucleotide sequence: TGTGCCAGCAGCTCTGGCAGGGGGCGCCTGGAGACCCAGTACTTC. Protein product: CASSSGRGRLETQYF. The chain links TRBV7-3 to TRBJ2-5; 8 bases align to TRBD1. This CDR3 region has 15 residues. CDR1 SGHTA and CDR2 FQGTGA come from the germline V gene. Trimming took 4 bases from V and 5 from J; bases not matched to a gene: 9. The full variable domain, with the rest looked up from reference TRBV7-3 and TRBJ2-5, is GAGVSQTPSNKVTEKGKYVELRCDPISGHTALYWYRQSLGQGPEFLIYFQGTGAADDSGLPNDRFFAVRPEGSVSTLKIQRTERGDSAVYLCASSSGRGRLETQYFGPGTRLLVL.

This chain links TRBV27 with TRBJ2-7; 7 bases align to TRBD1. This CDR3 spans 15 amino acids. The trim removed 5 bases at V and 1 base at J, leaving 8 bases unmatched. The germline V gene has CDR1 MNHEY and CDR2 SMNVEV (reference sequence). The CDR3 DNA reads TGTGCCAGCAGTGGGCTTGGACAGGTTTCCTACGAGCAGTACTTC. It specifies CASSGLGQVSYEQYF.

This clone came up once. This rearrangement joins TRBV7-8 to TRBJ1-2; 7 bases are a match to TRBD1. V lost 4 bases, J lost 8 bases, and 10 bases stayed unmatched. The V gene's germline CDR1 is SGHVS and CDR2 FQNEAQ. The CDR3 spans 14 residues. This chain's CDR3 is CASSSQGQPNGYTF. The CDR3 DNA follows: TGTGCCAGCAGCTCCCAGGGACAGCCAAACGGCTACACCTTC.

This clone showed up just a few times. The chain employs TRBV27 and TRBJ1-4; D call uncertain. Germline lookup yields CDR1 MNHEY and CDR2 SMNVEV (reference sequence). The CDR3 covers 16 residues. Trimming took 0 bases from V and 8 from J, leaving 16 bases between them. CDR3 amino acids: CASSLSWSGGGEKLFF. CDR3 sequence (DNA): TGTGCCAGCAGTTTATCGTGGAGTGGCGGCGGGGAAAAACTGTTTTTT.

The J gene is TRBJ1-4, the V gene TRBV7-8; 10 bases are shared with TRBD1. The V gene end was trimmed by 5 bases and the J gene end by 4 bases; junction bases not matched to a gene: 4. The germline V gene encodes CDR1 SGHVS and CDR2 FQNEAQ. The CDR3 covers 15 residues. The DNA for the CDR3 is TGTGCCAGCAGCCCGTGGACAGGGGGTAATGAAAAACTGTTTTTT. Protein product: CASSPWTGGNEKLFF.

The chain recombines TRBV13 with TRBJ2-7, with D perhaps TRBD2 (6 bases). The CDR3 extends over 14 amino acids. Germline V gene lookup returns CDR1 PRHDT and CDR2 FYEKMQ (reference sequence). V lost 2 bases to trimming and J lost 4 bases, with 12 bases between them. The CDR3 loop is CASSLMGRGYEQYF. Here the CDR3 DNA reads TGTGCCAGCAGCTTAATGGGGCGGGGATACGAGCAGTACTTC.

This clone was seen only a few times. The V and J genes are TRBV11-1 and TRBJ1-4; TRBD1 might be the D (5 bases). There are 14 residues in the CDR3. The ends were cut back, 5 bases at V and 3 bases at J, with 10 bases in the middle. Germline V gene lookup returns CDR1 SGHAT and CDR2 FQDESV (reference sequence). The CDR3 DNA sequence: TGTGCCAGCAGCGTCGACAGTCCTAATGAAAAACTGTTTTTT. Translation: CASSVDSPNEKLFF.

The CDR3 is CASSQFLSSYNEQFF. The CDR3 DNA is TGCGCCAGCAGCCAATTCCTTAGCTCCTACAATGAGCAGTTCTTC. This sequence joins TRBV4-1 and TRBJ2-1; D not resolved. Trimming left V 2 bases short and J 0 bases short, with 8 bases between. This CDR3 has 15 amino acids. Per the germline V gene, CDR1 is MGHRA and CDR2 is YSYEKL.

This chain uses TRBV19 with TRBJ2-7; a possible D gene is TRBD2 (5 bases). The CDR3 has 12 amino acids. V lost 5 bases and J lost 4, with 9 bases in between. CDR1 and CDR2 (germline): LNHDA, SQIVND (reference sequence). The CDR3 here is CASSSGSYEQYF. CDR3 coding DNA: TGTGCCAGTAGTTCGGGGTCATACGAGCAGTACTTC.

The chain couples TRBV5-1 to TRBJ2-7, with 8 bases fitting TRBD1. The ends lost 3 bases at V and 4 bases at J; junction bases unmatched: 12. Germline CDR1 and CDR2: SGHRS and YFSETQ. CDR3 length: 16 residues. As DNA, the CDR3 is TGCGCCAGCAGCTCTCAAGGACAGGGAGGAGGGTACGAGCAGTACTTC. Encoded protein: CASSSQGQGGGYEQYF.

The chain employs TRBV28 and TRBJ2-1; 11 bases are shared with TRBD2. V was pared by 4 bases and J by 4 bases, with 6 bases of the junction left unmatched. The CDR3 extends over 16 amino acids. The germline V gene encodes CDR1 MDHEN and CDR2 SYDVKM. CDR3 protein: CASSSTVAGGYNEQFF. CDR3 nucleotides: TGTGCCAGCAGTTCTACTGTAGCGGGGGGGTACAATGAGCAGTTCTTC.

V usage is TRBV5-1 and J usage is TRBJ1-1; 7 bases map to TRBD1. This CDR3 has 14 amino acids. The trim removed 0 bases at V and 4 bases at J, leaving 3 bases unmatched. Germline V CDR1 and CDR2: SGHRS, YFSETQ. CDR3 DNA: TGCGCCAGCAGCTTGGCGGCAGGGGGCACTGAAGCTTTCTTT. The encoded protein is CASSLAAGGTEAFF.

V usage is TRBV30 and J usage is TRBJ1-1, with TRBD1 matching over 8 bases. J was trimmed by 7 bases and V by 4 bases; bases with no gene match: 11. This CDR3 comprises 14 residues. Germline values: CDR1 GTSNPN, CDR2 SVGIG (reference sequence). The DNA of the CDR3 is TGTGCCTGGATTCTAACAGGGGGTTGGAGTGAAGCTTTCTTT. Translating gives CAWILTGGWSEAFF.

The genes are TRBV5-1 and TRBJ1-6; 8 bases line up with TRBD1. Germline V gene lookup returns CDR1 SGHRS and CDR2 YFSETQ. This CDR3 has 15 residues. The V and J ends lost 4 bases and 10 bases, in that order; junction bases with no gene match: 10. The CDR3 region has the DNA TGCGCCAGCAGCCCGGAGGGCAGGGGGCACTCACCCCTCCACTTT. Encoded protein: CASSPEGRGHSPLHF.

This clone has more than one count but fewer than ten. The V and J genes are TRBV18 and TRBJ2-5, with D unclear. Trimming removed 0 bases from V and 5 bases from J, with 13 bases in between. Germline V CDR1 and CDR2: KGHSH, LQKENI. CDR3 length equals 15 residues. CDR3 sequence (DNA): TGTGCCAGCTCACCACCGGCTTCGGGTCGGGAGACCCAGTACTTC. Translating gives CASSPPASGRETQYF.